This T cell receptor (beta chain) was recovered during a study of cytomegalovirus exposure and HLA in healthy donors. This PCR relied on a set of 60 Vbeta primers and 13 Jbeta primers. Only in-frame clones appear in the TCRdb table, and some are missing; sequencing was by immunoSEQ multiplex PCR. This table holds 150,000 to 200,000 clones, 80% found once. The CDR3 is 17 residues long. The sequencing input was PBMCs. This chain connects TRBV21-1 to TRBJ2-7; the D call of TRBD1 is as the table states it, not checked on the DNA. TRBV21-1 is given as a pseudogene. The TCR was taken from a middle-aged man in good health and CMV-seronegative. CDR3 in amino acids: CASRKKRQGDSSYEQYF. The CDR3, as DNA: TGTGCCAGCAGAAAAAAGCGTCAGGGGGATAGCTCCTACGAGCAGTACTTC.